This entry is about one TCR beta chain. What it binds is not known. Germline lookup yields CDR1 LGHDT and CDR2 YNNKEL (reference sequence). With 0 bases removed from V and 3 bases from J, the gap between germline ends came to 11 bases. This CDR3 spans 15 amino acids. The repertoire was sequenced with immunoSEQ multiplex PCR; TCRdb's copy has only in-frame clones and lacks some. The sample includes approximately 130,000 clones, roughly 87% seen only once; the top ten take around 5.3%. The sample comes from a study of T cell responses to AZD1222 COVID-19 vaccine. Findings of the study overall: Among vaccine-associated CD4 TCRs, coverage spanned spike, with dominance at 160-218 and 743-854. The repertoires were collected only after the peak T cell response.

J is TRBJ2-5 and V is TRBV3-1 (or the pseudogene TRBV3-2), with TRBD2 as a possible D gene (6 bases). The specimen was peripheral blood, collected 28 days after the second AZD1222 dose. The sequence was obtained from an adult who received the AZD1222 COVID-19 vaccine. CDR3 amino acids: CASSQDLGGEETQYF. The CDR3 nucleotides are TGTGCCAGCAGCCAAGATCTCGGGGGAGAAGAGACCCAGTACTTC.